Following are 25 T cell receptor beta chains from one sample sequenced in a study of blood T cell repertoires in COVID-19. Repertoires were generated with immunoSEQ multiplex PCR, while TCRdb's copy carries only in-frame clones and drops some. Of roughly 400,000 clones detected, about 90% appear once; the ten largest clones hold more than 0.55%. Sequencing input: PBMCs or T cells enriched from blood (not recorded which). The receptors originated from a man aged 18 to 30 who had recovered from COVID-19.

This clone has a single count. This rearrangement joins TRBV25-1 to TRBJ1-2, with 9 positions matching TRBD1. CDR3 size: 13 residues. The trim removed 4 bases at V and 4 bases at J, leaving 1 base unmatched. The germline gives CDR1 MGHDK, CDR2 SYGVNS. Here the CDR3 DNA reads TGTGCCAGCAGTGCGGGACAGGGCTATGGCTACACCTTC. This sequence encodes CASSAGQGYGYTF.

The CDR3 region is CASSLGFADSYVGQPQHF. CDR3 DNA sequence: TGCGCCAGCAGCTTGGGCTTCGCGGACTCCTATGTGGGTCAGCCCCAGCATTTT. The rearrangement links TRBV5-1 to TRBJ1-5; D is uncertain. The germline gives CDR1 SGHRS, CDR2 YFSETQ. The CDR3 has 18 amino acids. Trimming took off 0 bases at V and 6 bases at J, with 22 bases between the two ends.

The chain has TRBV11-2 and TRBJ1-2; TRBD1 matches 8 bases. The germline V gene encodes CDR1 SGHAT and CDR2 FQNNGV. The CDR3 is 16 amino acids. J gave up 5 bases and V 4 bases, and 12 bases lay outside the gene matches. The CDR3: CASSYGQGAIGYGYTF. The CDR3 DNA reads TGTGCCAGCAGCTACGGGCAGGGGGCGATCGGGTATGGCTACACCTTC.

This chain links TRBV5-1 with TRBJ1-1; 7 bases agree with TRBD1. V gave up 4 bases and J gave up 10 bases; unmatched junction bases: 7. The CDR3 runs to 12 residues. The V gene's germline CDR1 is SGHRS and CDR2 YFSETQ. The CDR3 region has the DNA TGCGCCAGCAGCAGAGGACAGGACGGAGCTTTCTTT. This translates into CASSRGQDGAFF.

The CDR3 sequence: CASSLRAGGVLTEGEQYF. CDR3 sequence (DNA): TGTGCCAGCAGCCTCAGAGCGGGAGGAGTTTTGACTGAGGGCGAGCAGTACTTC. The J gene is TRBJ2-7, the V gene TRBV4-2; 9 bases line up with TRBD2. CDR1 is LGHNA, CDR2 YNFKEQ, per germline. V was pared by 4 bases and J by 6 bases, with 19 bases of the junction left unmatched. The CDR3 runs 18 residues.

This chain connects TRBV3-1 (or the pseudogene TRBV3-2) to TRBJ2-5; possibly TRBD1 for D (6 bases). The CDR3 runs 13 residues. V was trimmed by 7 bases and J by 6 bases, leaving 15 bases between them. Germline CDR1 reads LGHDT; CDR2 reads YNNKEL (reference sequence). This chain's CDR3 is CASTPGTSQTQYF. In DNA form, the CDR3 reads TGTGCCAGCACCCCCGGGACATCACAGACCCAGTACTTC.

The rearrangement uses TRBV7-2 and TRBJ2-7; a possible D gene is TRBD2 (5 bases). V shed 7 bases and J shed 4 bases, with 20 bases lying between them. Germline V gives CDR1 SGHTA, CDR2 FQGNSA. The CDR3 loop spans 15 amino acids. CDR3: CASTAGGFGVYEQYF. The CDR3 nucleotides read TGTGCCAGCACCGCCGGCGGGTTTGGGGTTTACGAGCAGTACTTC.

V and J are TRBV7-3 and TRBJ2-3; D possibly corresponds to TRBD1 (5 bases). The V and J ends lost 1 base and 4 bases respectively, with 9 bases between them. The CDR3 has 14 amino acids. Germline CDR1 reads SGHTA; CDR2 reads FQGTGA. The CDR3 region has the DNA TGTGCCAGCAGCTTAAGGCAGGGCGCAGATACGCAGTATTTT. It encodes CASSLRQGADTQYF.

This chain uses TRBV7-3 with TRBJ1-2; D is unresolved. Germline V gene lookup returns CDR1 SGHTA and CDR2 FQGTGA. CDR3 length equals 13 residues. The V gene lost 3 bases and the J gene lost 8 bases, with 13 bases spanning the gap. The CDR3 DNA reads TGTGCCAGCAGCTTTCCTTACGGTGCGGGCTACACCTTC. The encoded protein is CASSFPYGAGYTF.

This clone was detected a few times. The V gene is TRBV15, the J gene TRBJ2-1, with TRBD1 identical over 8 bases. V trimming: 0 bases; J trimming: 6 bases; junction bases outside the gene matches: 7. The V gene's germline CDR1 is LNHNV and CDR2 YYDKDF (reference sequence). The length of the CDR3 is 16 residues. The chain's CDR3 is CATSRDWRDRGNEQFF. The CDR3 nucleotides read TGTGCCACCAGCAGAGATTGGCGTGACAGGGGCAATGAGCAGTTCTTC.

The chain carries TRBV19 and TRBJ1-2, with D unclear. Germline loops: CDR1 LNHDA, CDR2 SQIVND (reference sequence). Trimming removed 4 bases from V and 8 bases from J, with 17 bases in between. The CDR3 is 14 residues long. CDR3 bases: TGTGCCAGTAGTAGCCCACTATTATCTATGGGCTACACCTTC. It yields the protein CASSSPLLSMGYTF.

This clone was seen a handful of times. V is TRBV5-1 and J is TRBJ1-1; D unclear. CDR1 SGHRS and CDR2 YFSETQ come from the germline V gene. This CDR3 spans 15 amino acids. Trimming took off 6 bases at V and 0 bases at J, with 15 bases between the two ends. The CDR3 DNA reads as TGCGCCAGCACCCCCCGTGGAGTGCTGAACACTGAAGCTTTCTTT. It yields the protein CASTPRGVLNTEAFF.

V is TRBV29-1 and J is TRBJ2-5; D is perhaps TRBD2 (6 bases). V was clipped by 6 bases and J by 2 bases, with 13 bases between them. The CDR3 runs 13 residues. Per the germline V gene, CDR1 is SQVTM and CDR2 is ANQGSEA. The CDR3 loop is CSVGGPSQETQYF. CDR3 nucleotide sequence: TGCAGCGTGGGGGGACCGAGTCAAGAGACCCAGTACTTC.

In DNA form, the CDR3 reads TGTGCCAGCAGATCAGGGGGTGGCTACACCTTC. Amino acid sequence: CASRSGGGYTF. This chain connects TRBV6-5 to TRBJ1-2, with 7 bases fitting TRBD1. This CDR3 is 11 amino acids long. With 6 bases clipped from V and 7 bases from J, the junction kept 2 bases outside the gene matches. Germline lookup yields CDR1 MNHEY and CDR2 SVGAGI.

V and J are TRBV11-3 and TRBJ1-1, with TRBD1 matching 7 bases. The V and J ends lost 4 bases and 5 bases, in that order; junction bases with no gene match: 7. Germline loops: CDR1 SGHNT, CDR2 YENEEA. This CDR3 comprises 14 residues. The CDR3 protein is CASSSPQGRTEAFF. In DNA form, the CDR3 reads TGTGCCAGCAGCTCACCACAGGGGCGGACTGAAGCTTTCTTT.

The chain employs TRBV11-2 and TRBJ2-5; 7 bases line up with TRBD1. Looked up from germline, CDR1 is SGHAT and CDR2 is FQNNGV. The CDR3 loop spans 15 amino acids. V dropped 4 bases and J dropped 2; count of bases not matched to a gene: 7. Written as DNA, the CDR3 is TGTGCCAGCAGCTCAGGACAGGCGCCGCAAGAGACCCAGTACTTC. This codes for CASSSGQAPQETQYF.

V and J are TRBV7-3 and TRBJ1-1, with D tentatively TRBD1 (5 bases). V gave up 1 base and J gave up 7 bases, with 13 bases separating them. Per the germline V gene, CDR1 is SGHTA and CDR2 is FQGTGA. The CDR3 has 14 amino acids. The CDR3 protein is CASSLIGDISEAFF. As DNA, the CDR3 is TGTGCCAGCAGCTTAATAGGGGATATCAGTGAAGCTTTCTTT.

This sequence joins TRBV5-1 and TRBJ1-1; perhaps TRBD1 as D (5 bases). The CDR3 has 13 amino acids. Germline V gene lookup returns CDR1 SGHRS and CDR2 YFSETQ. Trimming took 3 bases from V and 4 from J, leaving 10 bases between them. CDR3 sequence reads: CASSWGLGTEAFF. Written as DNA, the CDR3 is TGCGCCAGCAGCTGGGGACTGGGCACTGAAGCTTTCTTT.

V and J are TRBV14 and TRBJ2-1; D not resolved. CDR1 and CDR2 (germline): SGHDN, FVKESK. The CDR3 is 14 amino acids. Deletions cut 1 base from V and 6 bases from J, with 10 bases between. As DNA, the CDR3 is TGTGCCAGCAGCCAAGGCGTCGTGTCCAATGAGCAGTTCTTC. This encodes CASSQGVVSNEQFF.

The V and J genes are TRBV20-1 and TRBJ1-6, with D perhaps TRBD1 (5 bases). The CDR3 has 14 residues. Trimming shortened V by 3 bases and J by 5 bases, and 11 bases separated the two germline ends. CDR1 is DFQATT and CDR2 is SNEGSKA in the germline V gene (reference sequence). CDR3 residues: CSASPAGNNSPLHF. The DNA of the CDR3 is TGCAGTGCTAGTCCCGCAGGGAATAATTCACCCCTCCACTTT.

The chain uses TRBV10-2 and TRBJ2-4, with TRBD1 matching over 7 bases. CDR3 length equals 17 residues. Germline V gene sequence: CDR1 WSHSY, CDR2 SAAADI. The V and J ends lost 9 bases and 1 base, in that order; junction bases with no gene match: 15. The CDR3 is CASAPIGGARAKNIQYF. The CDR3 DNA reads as TGCGCCAGTGCCCCGATAGGGGGCGCGAGGGCCAAAAACATTCAGTACTTC.

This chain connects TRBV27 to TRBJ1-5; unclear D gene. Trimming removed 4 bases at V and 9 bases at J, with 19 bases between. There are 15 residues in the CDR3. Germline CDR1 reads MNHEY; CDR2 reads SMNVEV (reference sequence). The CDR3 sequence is CASSSVLGRVGPQHF. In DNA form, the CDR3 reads TGTGCCAGCAGTTCTGTCCTCGGGAGGGTGGGGCCCCAGCATTTT.

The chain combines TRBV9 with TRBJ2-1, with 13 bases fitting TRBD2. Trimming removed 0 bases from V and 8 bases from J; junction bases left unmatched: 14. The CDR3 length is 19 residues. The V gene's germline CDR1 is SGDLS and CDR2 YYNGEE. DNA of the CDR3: TGTGCCAGCAGCGTAGAAGAATATGGGAGGACTAGCGGGAGTGATGAGCAGTTCTTC. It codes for CASSVEEYGRTSGSDEQFF.

CDR3 bases: TGTGCCAGTAGTATCGGGACAGGGGTCTATGGCTACACCTTC. Protein sequence: CASSIGTGVYGYTF. The chain has TRBV19 and TRBJ1-2, with 10 nucleotides matching TRBD1. This CDR3 has 14 amino acids. V lost 3 bases, J lost 4 bases, and 2 bases stayed unmatched. Germline CDR1 reads LNHDA; CDR2 reads SQIVND (reference sequence).

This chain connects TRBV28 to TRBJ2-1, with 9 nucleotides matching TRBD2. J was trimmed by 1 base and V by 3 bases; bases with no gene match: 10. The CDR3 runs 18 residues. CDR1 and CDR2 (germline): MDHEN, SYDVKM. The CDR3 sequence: CASSFPPSGIPSYNEQFF. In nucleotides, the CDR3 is TGTGCCAGCAGTTTCCCCCCTAGCGGGATCCCTTCCTACAATGAGCAGTTCTTC.